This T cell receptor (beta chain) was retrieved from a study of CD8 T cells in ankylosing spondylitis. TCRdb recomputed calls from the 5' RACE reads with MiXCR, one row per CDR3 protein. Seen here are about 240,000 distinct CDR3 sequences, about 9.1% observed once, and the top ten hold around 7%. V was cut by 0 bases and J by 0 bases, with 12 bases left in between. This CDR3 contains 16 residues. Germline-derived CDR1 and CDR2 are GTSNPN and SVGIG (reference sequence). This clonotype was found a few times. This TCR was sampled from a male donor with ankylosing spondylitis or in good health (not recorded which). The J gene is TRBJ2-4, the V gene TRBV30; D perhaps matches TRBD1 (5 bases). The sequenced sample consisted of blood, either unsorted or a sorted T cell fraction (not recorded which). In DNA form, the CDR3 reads TGTGCCTGGAGTGTACCAAGGGGTCTAGCCAAAAACATTCAGTACTTC. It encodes CAWSVPRGLAKNIQYF.